The text below deals with one TCR beta chain. This sample stems from a study of blood T cell repertoires in COVID-19. Background on the study: Samples representing acute and convalescent COVID-19 were sourced from the United States, Italy and Spain. Sample material is recorded as cDNA or gDNA derived from T cells, B-cell-depleted T cells, or PBMCs.

CDR1 is SEHNR and CDR2 is FQNEAQ in the germline V gene (reference sequence). This CDR3 spans 16 amino acids. V was cut by 5 bases and J by 5 bases, with 21 bases left in between. Under the authors' procedure: Estimates of nucleated cell counts were drawn from the amplification of reference gene primers. The protocol was immunoSEQ multiplex PCR, while the TCRdb copy is restricted to in-frame clones and leaves out a portion. V and J calls plus clone size are reproduced from that table; the DNA served to infer D and trimming. The table has 210,000 or so clones, around 80% seen once; the top ten hold 2.5% to 3.5%.

The specimen sequenced was peripheral blood. The TCR was taken from a woman older than 75 with active or convalescent COVID-19. The genes are TRBV7-9 and TRBJ1-1; D unclear. The CDR3 region has the DNA TGTGCCAGCAGCCCCCGTTTCGGCAGGCCGAATACTGAAGCTTTCTTT. This sequence encodes CASSPRFGRPNTEAFF.